This T cell receptor beta chain was identified during a study of shared T cell receptors in the human thymus. Deletions cut 0 bases from V and 9 bases from J, with 14 bases between. CDR3 length: 14 amino acids. Looked up from germline, CDR1 is KGHSH and CDR2 is LQKENI. Method: immunoSEQ multiplex PCR; TCRdb's copy keeps in-frame clones and lacks some. Here the sample spans around 340,000 clones, approximately 95% being singletons. This clone turned up a few times. This clonotype was obtained from a human donor. The genes are TRBV18 and TRBJ1-2; D is possibly TRBD1 (5 bases). The material sequenced was thymocytes. CDR3 DNA: TGTGCCAGCTCACCACCGGGGACGGCTATCAGCTACACCTTC. It translates to CASSPPGTAISYTF.